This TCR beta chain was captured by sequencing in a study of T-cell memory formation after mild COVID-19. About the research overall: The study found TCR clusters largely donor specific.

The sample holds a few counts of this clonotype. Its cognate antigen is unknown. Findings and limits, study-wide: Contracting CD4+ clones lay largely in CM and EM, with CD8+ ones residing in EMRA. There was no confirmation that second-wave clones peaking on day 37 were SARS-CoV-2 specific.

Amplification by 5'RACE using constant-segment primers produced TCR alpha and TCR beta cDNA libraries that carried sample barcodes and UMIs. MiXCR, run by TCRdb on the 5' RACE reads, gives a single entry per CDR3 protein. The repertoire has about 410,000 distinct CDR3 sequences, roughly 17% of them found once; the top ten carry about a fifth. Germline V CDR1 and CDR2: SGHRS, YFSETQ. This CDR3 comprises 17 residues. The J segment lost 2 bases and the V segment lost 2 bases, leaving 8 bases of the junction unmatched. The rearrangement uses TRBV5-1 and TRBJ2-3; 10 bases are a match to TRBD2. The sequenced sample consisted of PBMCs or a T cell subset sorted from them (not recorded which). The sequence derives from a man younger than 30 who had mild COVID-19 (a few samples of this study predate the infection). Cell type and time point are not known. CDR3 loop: CASSFLGTSEVTDTQYF. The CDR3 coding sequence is TGCGCCAGCAGCTTCCTGGGGACTAGCGAGGTCACAGATACGCAGTATTTT. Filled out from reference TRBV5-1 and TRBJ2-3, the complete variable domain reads KAGVTQTPRYLIKTRGQQVTLSCSPISGHRSVSWYQQTPGQGLQFLFEYFSETQRNKGNFPGRFSGRQFSNSRSEMNVSTLELGDSALYLCASSFLGTSEVTDTQYFGPGTRLTVL.